Each of the 28 T cell receptor beta chains below was sequenced from the same sample in a study of early T cells in non-severe SARS-CoV-2 infection. TCRdb analysed the 5' RACE reads with MiXCR anew, one entry per CDR3 protein. The sample yields under 85,000 distinct CDR3 sequences, roughly an eighth seen once. Sequenced material: whole blood, taken at baseline. These receptors all stem from an adult who was a healthcare worker with PCR-confirmed SARS-CoV-2 infection or an uninfected control (not recorded which).

This clonotype was observed a few times. The genes are TRBV29-1 and TRBJ2-5; perhaps TRBD2 as D (5 bases). V lost 6 bases and J 1 base, leaving 12 bases between the germline ends. CDR1 is SQVTM and CDR2 is ANQGSEA in the germline V gene. The CDR3 contains 13 residues. The CDR3 region has the DNA TGCAGCGTAGCAACTAGTACCCAAGAGACCCAGTACTTC. Amino acids: CSVATSTQETQYF.

Ten or more counts support this clonotype. J is TRBJ2-7 and V is TRBV6-2 or TRBV6-3; D unclear. Trimming pared 7 bases from V and 7 bases from J, leaving 14 bases between. The CDR3 spans 12 residues. Germline loops: CDR1 MNHEY, CDR2 SVGEGT. CDR3 region: CASKTVLGEQYF. DNA of the CDR3: TGTGCCAGCAAAACGGTTTTGGGGGAGCAGTACTTC.

The chain joins TRBV7-2 to TRBJ2-5; D unclear. The CDR3 spans 13 residues. Deletions cut 5 bases from V and 5 bases from J, with 12 bases between. CDR1 and CDR2 from the germline V gene are SGHTA and FQGNSA. CDR3 DNA sequence: TGTGCCAGCAGCCTCTCGAGAAGGGAGACCCAGTACTTC. Translation: CASSLSRRETQYF.

This clonotype was picked up many times. The V and J genes are TRBV7-6 and TRBJ2-1, with TRBD2 identical over 10 bases. Trimming removed 0 bases from V and 8 bases from J; junction bases left unmatched: 7. Looked up from germline, CDR1 is SGHVS and CDR2 is FNYEAQ. The CDR3 extends over 16 amino acids. The DNA of the CDR3 is TGTGCCAGCAGCTTAGCGGGGGTAGCGGGAGGAGATGAGCAGTTCTTC. It specifies CASSLAGVAGGDEQFF.

The rearrangement links TRBV18 to TRBJ2-3, with TRBD1 matching over 8 bases. After removal of 2 bases from V and 2 bases from J, the junction contained 3 bases not matched to a gene. The CDR3 is made up of 15 amino acids. Germline-derived CDR1 and CDR2 are KGHSH and LQKENI. The CDR3 protein is CASSPLTGDTDTQYF. In nucleotides, the CDR3 is TGTGCCAGCTCACCATTGACAGGGGACACAGATACGCAGTATTTT.

This clonotype was seen at least ten times. The chain combines TRBV29-1 with TRBJ2-3; D is uncertain. The germline V gene has CDR1 SQVTM and CDR2 ANQGSEA. This CDR3 is built from 13 residues. V was trimmed by 6 bases and J by 2 bases, leaving 12 bases between them. The CDR3 region is CSVKGIHTDTQYF. DNA for the CDR3: TGCAGCGTCAAAGGGATCCACACAGATACGCAGTATTTT.

This clonotype showed up just a few times. The gene calls are TRBV11-2 and TRBJ2-7, with D perhaps TRBD2 (7 bases). Trimming left V 5 bases short and J 4 bases short, with 9 bases between. Germline V CDR1 and CDR2: SGHAT, FQNNGV. The CDR3 has 12 residues. CDR3 nucleotide sequence: TGTGCCAGCAGCCGGGGGGCATACGAGCAGTACTTC. Protein: CASSRGAYEQYF.

About this clonotype: A read error may produce the germline difference seen at one junction end. This sequence joins TRBV6-2 or TRBV6-3 and TRBJ2-1; possibly TRBD1 for D (6 bases). In germline, CDR1 is MNHEY, CDR2 SVGEGT. The length of the CDR3 is 12 residues. The CDR3: CAISQGNNEQFF. Here the CDR3 DNA reads TGTGCCATCAGTCAGGGGAACAATGAGCAGTTCTTC.

The chain combines TRBV28 with TRBJ2-5; 11 bases fit TRBD2. V lost 6 bases and J lost 5; bases outside the gene matches: 8. The CDR3 runs 15 residues. Per the germline V gene, CDR1 is MDHEN and CDR2 is SYDVKM. The CDR3 sequence is CASRRSGRADETQYF. The CDR3 bases are TGTGCCAGCAGGCGTAGCGGGAGGGCCGATGAGACCCAGTACTTC.

This clonotype was counted many times. The V gene is TRBV5-1, the J gene TRBJ2-1, with 10 bases fitting TRBD2. The ends lost 5 bases at V and 1 base at J; junction bases unmatched: 3. Germline CDR1 reads SGHRS; CDR2 reads YFSETQ. The CDR3 contains 15 residues. The CDR3 nucleotides are TGCGCCAGCAGGCTAGCGGGAGTATCCTACAATGAGCAGTTCTTC. Its translation: CASRLAGVSYNEQFF.

This clonotype was counted between two and nine times. The chain links TRBV29-1 to TRBJ2-3; no reliable D call. Germline lookup yields CDR1 SQVTM and CDR2 ANQGSEA. The germline V and J ends were trimmed by 1 base and 6 bases, with 8 bases remaining between them. The CDR3 sequence is 12 residues long. The CDR3 DNA is TGCAGCGTTGAAGGGGGTATCGATACGCAGTATTTT. It specifies CSVEGGIDTQYF.

This clonotype was observed a handful of times. The chain links TRBV5-8 to TRBJ2-2; D might be TRBD1 (6 bases). This CDR3 comprises 15 residues. The V gene's germline CDR1 is SGHTS and CDR2 YDEGEE. Trimming cost V 3 bases and J 5 bases, with 14 bases left between them. The CDR3, as DNA: TGTGCCAGCAGCTCCAAGCGGACAGCTACCGGGGAGCTGTTTTTT. Translation gives CASSSKRTATGELFF.

The gene calls are TRBV6-6 and TRBJ2-3, with D unclear. The CDR3 sequence is 11 residues long. The V and J ends lost 6 bases and 3 bases respectively, with 4 bases between them. CDR1 and CDR2 from the germline V gene are MNHNY and SVGAGI (reference sequence). Here the CDR3 reads CASRKTDTQYF. CDR3 nucleotide sequence: TGTGCCAGCAGGAAAACAGATACGCAGTATTTT.

This clonotype was counted between two and nine times. The rearrangement uses TRBV30 and TRBJ1-5; D may be TRBD1 (5 bases). Germline V gives CDR1 GTSNPN, CDR2 SVGIG (reference sequence). The CDR3 spans 13 residues. The V and J ends lost 2 bases and 4 bases respectively, with 9 bases between them. CDR3 DNA: TGTGCCTGGAGTCTGGCAGGGAATCAGCCCCAGCATTTT. Its protein product is CAWSLAGNQPQHF.

This clonotype has a handful of counts. The genes are TRBV5-1 and TRBJ2-6; D could derive from TRBD1 or TRBD2 (6 bases each). CDR1 and CDR2 (germline): SGHRS, YFSETQ. This CDR3 has 16 amino acids. V shed 4 bases and J shed 1 base, with 12 bases lying between them. CDR3 DNA: TGCGCCAGCAGCCTCCTAGGGGGGTCTGGGGCCAACGTCCTGACTTTC. Translation gives CASSLLGGSGANVLTF.

This clonotype has at least ten counts. CDR3 protein: CASAPRDTDIAERSPLHF. The CDR3 DNA reads TGTGCTAGTGCCCCGCGGGACACAGACATAGCCGAGAGGTCACCCCTCCACTTT. V usage is TRBV12-5 and J usage is TRBJ1-6, with D possibly being TRBD1 (6 bases). V was trimmed by 7 bases and J by 10 bases, leaving 29 bases between them. The CDR3 covers 18 residues. Looked up from germline, CDR1 is LGHNT and CDR2 is FRNRAP. The complete variable domain, with remaining parts taken from reference TRBV12-5 and TRBJ1-6, reads DARVTQTPRHKVTEMGQEVTMRCQPILGHNTVFWYRQTMMQGLELLAYFRNRAPLDDSGMPKDRFSAEMPDATLATLKIQPSEPRDSAVYFCASAPRDTDIAERSPLHFGNGTRLTVT.

This clonotype has just a few counts. The gene calls are TRBV12-3 or TRBV12-4 and TRBJ1-2, with D hard to call. With 2 bases removed from V and 4 bases from J, the gap between germline ends came to 5 bases. The CDR3 contains 12 residues. CDR3 sequence (DNA): TGTGCCAGCAGTTTACTCGCCTATGGCTACACCTTC. Translated: CASSLLAYGYTF.

The sample holds many counts of this clonotype. V and J are TRBV27 and TRBJ2-3, with 10 nucleotides matching TRBD2. CDR1 is MNHEY, CDR2 SMNVEV, per germline (reference sequence). This CDR3 region has 17 residues. V gave up 3 bases and J gave up 5 bases; unmatched junction bases: 11. The CDR3 reads CASSFLPSGGLKDTQYF. The DNA of the CDR3 is TGTGCCAGCAGTTTTCTACCTAGCGGGGGTTTGAAAGATACGCAGTATTTT.

V is TRBV7-9 and J is TRBJ2-5, with 13 bases matching TRBD2. V lost 3 bases, J lost 5 bases, and 6 bases stayed unmatched. The CDR3 is 16 residues long. Germline V gene sequence: CDR1 SEHNR, CDR2 FQNEAQ (reference sequence). The CDR3 is CASSFAGTSGTETQYF. The CDR3 region has the DNA TGTGCCAGCAGCTTTGCCGGGACTAGCGGGACGGAGACCCAGTACTTC.

This clonotype occurred many times. The chain carries TRBV4-3 and TRBJ1-4; D is undetermined. The CDR3 contains 14 residues. Trimming took 0 bases from V and 8 from J, leaving 10 bases between them. Germline V gene sequence: CDR1 LGHNA, CDR2 YSLEER. The CDR3 region has the DNA TGCGCCAGCAGCCAAGAAGGATATCCAGAAAAACTGTTTTTT. It encodes CASSQEGYPEKLFF.

This clonotype showed up many times. The V and J genes are TRBV29-1 and TRBJ2-1; D remains ambiguous. Looked up from germline, CDR1 is SQVTM and CDR2 is ANQGSEA. The CDR3 is 11 amino acids. V lost 7 bases and J 5 bases, leaving 9 bases between the germline ends. CDR3 in DNA: TGCAGCGCCCGCTTCGACAATGAGCAGTTCTTC. Its protein is CSARFDNEQFF.

V usage is TRBV5-1 and J usage is TRBJ2-5; D is undetermined. The CDR3 is made up of 12 amino acids. The V and J ends lost 1 base and 4 bases respectively, with 5 bases between them. CDR1 and CDR2 from the germline V gene are SGHRS and YFSETQ. CDR3 residues: CASSLPRETQYF. CDR3 nucleotide sequence: TGCGCCAGCAGCTTGCCGAGAGAGACCCAGTACTTC. Together with reference TRBV5-1 and TRBJ2-5, the CDR3 gives the full variable domain: KAGVTQTPRYLIKTRGQQVTLSCSPISGHRSVSWYQQTPGQGLQFLFEYFSETQRNKGNFPGRFSGRQFSNSRSEMNVSTLELGDSALYLCASSLPRETQYFGPGTRLLVL.

This clonotype was recorded at least ten times. The chain combines TRBV27 with TRBJ2-1, with D unresolved. V was shortened by 6 bases and J by 4 bases, with 13 bases between the two germline ends. Per germline, CDR1 MNHEY and CDR2 SMNVEV (reference sequence). The CDR3 has 14 residues. The chain's CDR3 is CASSLSGPYNEQFF. CDR3 DNA: TGTGCCAGCAGCCTTTCCGGCCCTTACAATGAGCAGTTCTTC.

The chain recombines TRBV4-1 with TRBJ2-7, with D unclear. Germline CDR1 reads MGHRA; CDR2 reads YSYEKL. The CDR3 contains 15 residues. Trimming removed 0 bases at V and 1 base at J, with 10 bases between. The CDR3 is CASSQDNFASYEQYF. The CDR3 DNA reads as TGCGCCAGCAGCCAAGATAATTTTGCATCCTACGAGCAGTACTTC.

The table lists this clonotype with many counts. The chain employs TRBV12-3 or TRBV12-4 and TRBJ1-1, with a weak D call TRBD1 (6 bases). This CDR3 contains 14 residues. V was pared by 2 bases and J by 5 bases, with 12 bases between. CDR3 region: CASSLSGAWTEAFF. CDR3 sequence (DNA): TGTGCCAGCAGTTTATCGGGGGCATGGACTGAAGCTTTCTTT.

Only a few counts were recorded for this clonotype. The chain combines TRBV7-9 with TRBJ2-5; D is uncertain. Trimming took off 4 bases at V and 7 bases at J, with 7 bases between the two ends. Germline assignment: CDR1 SEHNR and CDR2 FQNEAQ (reference sequence). This CDR3 is 11 amino acids long. CDR3 sequence reads: CASSSGPTQYF. CDR3 coding DNA: TGTGCCAGCAGCTCAGGCCCGACCCAGTACTTC.

Only a few counts were recorded for this clonotype. This chain uses TRBV7-9 with TRBJ2-7; D perhaps matches TRBD1 (6 bases). This CDR3 is built from 13 residues. CDR1 and CDR2 (germline): SEHNR, FQNEAQ (reference sequence). V was clipped by 5 bases and J by 6 bases, with 14 bases between them. Here the CDR3 reads CASSRQELTEQYF. CDR3 sequence (DNA): TGTGCCAGCAGCCGACAGGAACTTACCGAGCAGTACTTC.

This chain uses TRBV5-1 with TRBJ2-1; 8 nucleotides match TRBD2. CDR3 length equals 15 residues. J gave up 1 base and V 1 base, and 1 base lay outside the gene matches. The germline gives CDR1 SGHRS, CDR2 YFSETQ. The CDR3 nucleotides read TGCGCCAGCAGCTTGATAGCGGGGTCCTACAATGAGCAGTTCTTC. Translation gives CASSLIAGSYNEQFF.